The present T cell receptor beta chain was sequenced within a study of OX40 agonist ivuxolimab in advanced cancers. Between the trimmed V and J ends, which lost 3 bases and 8 bases, there was a span of 18 bases. Germline CDR1 and CDR2: SGHRS and YFSETQ. This CDR3 has 15 residues. Study-wide points: Partial responders treated at 0.1-3.0 mg/kg exhibited clonal expansion among the lowest measured.

The repertoire was sequenced with immunoSEQ multiplex PCR; TCRdb's copy has only in-frame clones and lacks some. The repertoire has 13,000 to 15,000 clones, 65% to 80% of them found once; the top ten carry around 29%. Regarding this clone: What it binds is unknown.

This chain connects TRBV5-1 to TRBJ2-1; D could derive from TRBD1 or TRBD2 (7 bases each). Sequences were derived from CD4+ or CD8+ T cells sorted from blood, sampled in a trial of the OX40 agonist ivuxolimab. This TCR derives from an adult with an advanced solid tumor such as melanoma, head and neck, liver or kidney cancer. The CDR3 here is CASSSPGQRGDEQFF. The CDR3 DNA is TGCGCCAGCAGCTCCCCGGGACAGCGGGGCGATGAGCAGTTCTTC.